This TCR beta chain was captured in a study of shared clonotypes between healthy human individuals. Authors' processing steps: Quality scores were absent from the junction-only immunoSEQ sequences, so filtering differed. Method: immunoSEQ multiplex PCR; TCRdb's copy keeps in-frame clones and lacks some. V, J and clone size are taken as reported in that table, and D and trimming were inferred from the DNA itself. The sample has hundreds of thousands of clones, under 80% seen once; the top ten hold under 2%. CDR1 is LNHDA and CDR2 is SQIVND in the germline V gene (reference sequence). The CDR3 runs 11 residues. The V gene lost 6 bases and the J gene lost 2 bases, with 3 bases spanning the gap. CD4+ cells underwent separation, giving CD45RA+ naive and CD45RA-negative memory subsets. Points from the study as a whole: Genetic and exposure-history diversity was limited by the few donors.

Points on this clone: The antigen remains undetermined. A single base separates this from a much larger clone, so it may be a read error.

The sequence was obtained from a woman aged 25 to 39 in good health. The chain combines TRBV19 with TRBJ2-3; D is undetermined. Sequenced material: memory CD4+ T cells sorted from blood. Subset of the sample: CD45RA-negative fraction. The CDR3 region is CASSFTDTQYF. CDR3 nucleotides: TGTGCCAGTAGCTTCACAGATACGCAGTATTTT.